The T cell receptor (beta chain) under discussion was sequenced for a study of regulatory T cells in long-lasting Graves disease. Many counts were recorded for this clonotype. Construction of the TCR beta libraries employed iRepertoire HTBI primers in conjunction with Arm-PCR of CDR3 regions. TCRdb passed the multiplex PCR reads through MiXCR, listing each CDR3 protein once. This sample has fewer than 350,000 distinct CDR3 sequences, with approximately 20% found just once. Time point indicated: newly diagnosed GD, antithyroid drugs for less than 3 months. RNA extracted from PBMCs served as the sequencing template. Germline CDR1 and CDR2: SGHTA and FQGTGA. With V trimmed by 5 bases and J by 7 bases, 5 bases remained unmatched. The CDR3 has 13 amino acids.

This clonotype originated in a female donor with Graves disease. The genes are TRBV7-3 and TRBJ1-1; 9 bases agree with TRBD1. The sequenced sample was peripheral blood mononuclear cells (PBMCs), obtained at new diagnosis, from a patient treated with antithyroid drugs. The CDR3 nucleotides read TGTGCCAGCAGCCATCTGGACAGGGGTGAAGCTTTCTTT. It is translated as CASSHLDRGEAFF. Combining the CDR3 with reference TRBV7-3 and TRBJ1-1 gives the whole variable domain GAGVSQTPSNKVTEKGKYVELRCDPISGHTALYWYRQSLGQGPEFLIYFQGTGAADDSGLPNDRFFAVRPEGSVSTLKIQRTERGDSAVYLCASSHLDRGEAFFGQGTRLTVV.